This TCR beta chain appears in the sequencing data of a study of a mutant IDH1 vaccine in newly diagnosed glioma. Overall study context: Earlier treatment was radiotherapy, temozolomide, or both, with most getting both.

Regarding time point: week 35, safety follow-up. Every vaccination contained 300 ug of the mutant IDH1 20-mer peptide and was paired with topical imiquimod. CDR3 length: 12 amino acids. The ends were cut back, 3 bases at V and 5 bases at J, with 5 bases in the middle. The V gene's germline CDR1 is SGHAT and CDR2 FQNNGV. Measured with immunoSEQ multiplex PCR; TCRdb has only the in-frame clones, and not every one. Counted here are approximately 50,000 clones, roughly 90% occurring once; the ten biggest clones make up about 1.6%. To note about this clone: Its specificity is unknown.

Study results and caveats: Pseudoprogression apparently lacked any relation to changes in top peripheral T cell clonotypes.

This receptor was taken from a man aged 40-49 years with glioma. Sequencing used PBMCs, obtained from a glioma patient whose treatment included an IDH1 peptide vaccine. The J gene is TRBJ1-5, the V gene TRBV11-2; no firm D call. The CDR3 here is CASSFRDQPQHF. CDR3 nucleotides: TGTGCCAGCAGCTTCCGAGATCAGCCCCAGCATTTT. The whole variable domain, filled in from reference TRBV11-2 and TRBJ1-5, reads EAGVAQSPRYKIIEKRQSVAFWCNPISGHATLYWYQQILGQGPKLLIQFQNNGVVDDSQLPKDRFSAERLKGVDSTLKIQPAKLEDSAVYLCASSFRDQPQHFGDGTRLSIL.